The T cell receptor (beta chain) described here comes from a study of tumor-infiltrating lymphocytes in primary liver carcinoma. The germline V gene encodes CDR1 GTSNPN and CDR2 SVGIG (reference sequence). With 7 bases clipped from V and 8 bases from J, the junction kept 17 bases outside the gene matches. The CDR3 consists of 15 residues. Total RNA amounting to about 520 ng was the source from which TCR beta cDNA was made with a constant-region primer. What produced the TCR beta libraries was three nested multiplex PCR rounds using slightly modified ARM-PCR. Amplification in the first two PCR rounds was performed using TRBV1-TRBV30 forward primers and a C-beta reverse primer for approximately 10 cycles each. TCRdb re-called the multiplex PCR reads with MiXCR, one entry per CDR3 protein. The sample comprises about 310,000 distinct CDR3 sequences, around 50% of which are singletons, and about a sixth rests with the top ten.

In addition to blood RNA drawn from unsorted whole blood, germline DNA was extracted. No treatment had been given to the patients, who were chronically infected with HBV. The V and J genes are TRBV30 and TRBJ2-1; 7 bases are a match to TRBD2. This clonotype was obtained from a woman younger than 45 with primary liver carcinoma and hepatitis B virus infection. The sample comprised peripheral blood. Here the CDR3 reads CAFHTGGRRLDEQFF. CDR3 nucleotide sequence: TGTGCCTTTCACACTGGCGGGAGAAGGTTGGATGAGCAGTTCTTC. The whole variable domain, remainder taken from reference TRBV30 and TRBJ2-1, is SQTIHQWPATLVQPVGSPLSLECTVEGTSNPNLYWYRQAAGRGLQLLFYSVGIGQISSEVPQNLSASRPQDRQFILSSKKLLLSDSGFYLCAFHTGGRRLDEQFFGPGTRLTVL.